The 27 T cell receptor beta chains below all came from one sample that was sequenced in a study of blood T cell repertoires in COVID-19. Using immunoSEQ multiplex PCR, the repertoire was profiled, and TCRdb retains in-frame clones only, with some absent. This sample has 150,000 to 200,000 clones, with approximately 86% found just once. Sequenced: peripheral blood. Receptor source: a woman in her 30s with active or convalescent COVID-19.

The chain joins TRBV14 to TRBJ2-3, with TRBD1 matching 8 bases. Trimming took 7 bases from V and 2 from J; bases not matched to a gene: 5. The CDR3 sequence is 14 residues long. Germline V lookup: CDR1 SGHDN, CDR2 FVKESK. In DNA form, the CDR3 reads TGTGCCAGCAACCGGGACAGGTACACAGATACGCAGTATTTT. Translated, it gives CASNRDRYTDTQYF.

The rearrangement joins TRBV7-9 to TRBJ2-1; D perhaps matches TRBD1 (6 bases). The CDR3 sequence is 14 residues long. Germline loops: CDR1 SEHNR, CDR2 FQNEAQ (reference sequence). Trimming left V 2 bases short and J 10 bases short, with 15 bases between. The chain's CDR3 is CASSLHTLDREQFF. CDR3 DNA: TGTGCCAGCAGCTTACACACCTTAGACAGGGAGCAGTTCTTC.

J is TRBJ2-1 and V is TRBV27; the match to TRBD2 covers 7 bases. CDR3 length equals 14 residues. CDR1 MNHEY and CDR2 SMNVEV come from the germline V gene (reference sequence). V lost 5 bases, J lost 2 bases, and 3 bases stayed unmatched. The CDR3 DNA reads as TGTGCCAGCAGTCTAGCGGACCCCTACAATGAGCAGTTCTTC. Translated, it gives CASSLADPYNEQFF.

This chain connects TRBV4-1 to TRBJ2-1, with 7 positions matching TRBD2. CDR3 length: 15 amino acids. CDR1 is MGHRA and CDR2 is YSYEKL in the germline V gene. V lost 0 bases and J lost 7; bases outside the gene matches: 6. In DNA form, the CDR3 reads TGCGCCAGCAGCCAAGAGGGGCGGGAGACGAATGAGCAGTTCTTC. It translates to CASSQEGRETNEQFF.

The chain's CDR3 is CASSVEREVGKNIQYF. The CDR3 coding sequence is TGTGCCAGCAGTGTTGAGCGGGAGGTGGGGAAAAACATTCAGTACTTC. V and J are TRBV2 and TRBJ2-4; 9 bases align to TRBD2. After removal of 4 bases from V and 4 bases from J, the junction contained 8 bases not matched to a gene. The CDR3 sequence is 16 residues long. CDR1 and CDR2 (germline): SNHLY, FYNNEI.

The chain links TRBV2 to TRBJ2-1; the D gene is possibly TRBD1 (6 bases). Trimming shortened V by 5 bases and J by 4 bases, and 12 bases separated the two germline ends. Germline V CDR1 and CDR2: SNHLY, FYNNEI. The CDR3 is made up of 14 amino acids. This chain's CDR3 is CASSRQEIYNEQFF. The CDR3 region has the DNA TGTGCCAGCAGTAGACAGGAGATTTACAATGAGCAGTTCTTC.

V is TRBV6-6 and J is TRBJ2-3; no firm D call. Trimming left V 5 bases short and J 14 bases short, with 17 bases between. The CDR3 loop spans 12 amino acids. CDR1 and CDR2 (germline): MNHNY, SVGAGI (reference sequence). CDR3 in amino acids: CASSLERNQWYF. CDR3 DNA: TGTGCCAGCAGTCTCGAAAGAAATCAGTGGTATTTT.

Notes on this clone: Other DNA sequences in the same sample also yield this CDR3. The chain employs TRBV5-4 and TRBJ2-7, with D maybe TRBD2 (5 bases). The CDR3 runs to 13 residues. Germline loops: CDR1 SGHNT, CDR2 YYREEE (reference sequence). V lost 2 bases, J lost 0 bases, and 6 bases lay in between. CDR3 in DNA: TGTGCCAGCAGCTTAGGGAGCTCCTACGAGCAGTACTTC. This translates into CASSLGSSYEQYF.

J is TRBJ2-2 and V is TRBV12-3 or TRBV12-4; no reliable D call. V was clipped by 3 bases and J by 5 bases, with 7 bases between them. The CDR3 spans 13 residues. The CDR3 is CASSFTRTGELFF. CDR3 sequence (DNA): TGTGCCAGCAGTTTTACCAGAACCGGGGAGCTGTTTTTT.

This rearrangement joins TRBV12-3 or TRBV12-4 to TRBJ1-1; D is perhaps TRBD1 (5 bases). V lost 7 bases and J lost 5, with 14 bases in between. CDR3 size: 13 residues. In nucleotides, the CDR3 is TGTGCCAGCACCCTTGGGGGGGTAACTGAAGCTTTCTTT. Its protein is CASTLGGVTEAFF.

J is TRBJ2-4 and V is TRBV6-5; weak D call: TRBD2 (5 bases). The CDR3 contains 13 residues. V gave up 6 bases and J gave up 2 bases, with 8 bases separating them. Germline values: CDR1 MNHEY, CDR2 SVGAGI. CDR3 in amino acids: CASRLVSKNIQYF. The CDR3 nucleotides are TGTGCCAGCAGACTAGTGTCCAAAAACATTCAGTACTTC.

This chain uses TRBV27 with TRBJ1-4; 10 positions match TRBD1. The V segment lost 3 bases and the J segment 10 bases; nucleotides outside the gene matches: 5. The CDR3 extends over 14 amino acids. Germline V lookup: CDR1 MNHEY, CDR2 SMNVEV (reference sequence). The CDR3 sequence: CASSFGTGDGKLFF. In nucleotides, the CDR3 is TGTGCCAGCAGTTTCGGGACAGGGGATGGAAAACTGTTTTTT.

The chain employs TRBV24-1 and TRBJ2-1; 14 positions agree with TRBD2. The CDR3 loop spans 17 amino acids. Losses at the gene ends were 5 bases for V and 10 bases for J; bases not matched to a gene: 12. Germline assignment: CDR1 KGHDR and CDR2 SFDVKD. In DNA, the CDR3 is TGTGCCACCAGTGGTGCTCCCGGGACTAGCGGGGGTGGAGAGCAGTTCTTC. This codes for CATSGAPGTSGGGEQFF.

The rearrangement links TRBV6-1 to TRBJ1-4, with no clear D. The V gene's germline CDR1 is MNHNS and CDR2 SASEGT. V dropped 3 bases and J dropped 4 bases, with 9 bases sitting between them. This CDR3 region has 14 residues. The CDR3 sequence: CASSENRFNEKLFF. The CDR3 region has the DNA TGTGCCAGCAGTGAGAACAGATTTAATGAAAAACTGTTTTTT.

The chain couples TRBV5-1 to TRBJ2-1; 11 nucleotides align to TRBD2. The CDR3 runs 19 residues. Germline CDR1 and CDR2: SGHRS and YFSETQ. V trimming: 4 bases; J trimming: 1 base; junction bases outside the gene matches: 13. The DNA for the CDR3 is TGCGCCAGCAGCCTGGGACTAGCGGCAAGCCTTGGGTCCTACAATGAGCAGTTCTTC. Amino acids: CASSLGLAASLGSYNEQFF.

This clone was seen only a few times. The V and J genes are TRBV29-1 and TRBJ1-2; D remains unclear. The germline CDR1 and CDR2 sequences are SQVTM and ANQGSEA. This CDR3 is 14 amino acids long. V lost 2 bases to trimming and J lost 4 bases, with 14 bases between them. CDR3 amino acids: CSVESMSRSYGYTF. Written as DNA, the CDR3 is TGCAGCGTTGAAAGTATGTCCAGGTCCTATGGCTACACCTTC.

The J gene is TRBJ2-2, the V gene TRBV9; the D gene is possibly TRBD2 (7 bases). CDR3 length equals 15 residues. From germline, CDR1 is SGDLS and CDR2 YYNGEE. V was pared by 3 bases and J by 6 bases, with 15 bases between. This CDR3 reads CASSARTAGPGELFF. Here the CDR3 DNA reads TGTGCCAGCAGCGCTCGGACAGCGGGACCCGGGGAGCTGTTTTTT.

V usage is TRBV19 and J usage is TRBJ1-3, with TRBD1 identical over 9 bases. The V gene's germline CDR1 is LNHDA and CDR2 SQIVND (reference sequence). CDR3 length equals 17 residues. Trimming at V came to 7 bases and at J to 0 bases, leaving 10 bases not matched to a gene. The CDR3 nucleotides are TGTGCCAGTATTATGGACAGGGGAAAAGTCTCTGGAAACACCATATATTTT. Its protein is CASIMDRGKVSGNTIYF.

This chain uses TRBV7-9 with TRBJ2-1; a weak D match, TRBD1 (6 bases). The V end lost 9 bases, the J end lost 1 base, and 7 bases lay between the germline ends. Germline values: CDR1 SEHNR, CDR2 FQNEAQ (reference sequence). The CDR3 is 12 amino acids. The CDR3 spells CASTGSYNEQFF. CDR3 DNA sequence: TGTGCCAGTACAGGGTCCTACAATGAGCAGTTCTTC.

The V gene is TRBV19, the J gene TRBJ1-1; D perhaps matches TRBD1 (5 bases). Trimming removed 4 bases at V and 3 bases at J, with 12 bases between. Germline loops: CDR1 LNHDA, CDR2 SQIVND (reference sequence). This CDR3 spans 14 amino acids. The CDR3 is CASSSGTGYTEAFF. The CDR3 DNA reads TGTGCCAGTAGTAGCGGGACGGGCTACACTGAAGCTTTCTTT.

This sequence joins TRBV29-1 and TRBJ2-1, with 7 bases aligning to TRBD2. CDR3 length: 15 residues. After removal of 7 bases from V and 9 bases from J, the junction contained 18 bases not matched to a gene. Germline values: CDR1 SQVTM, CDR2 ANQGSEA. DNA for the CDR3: TGCAGCGCTGTCCCGGTTGGGGCGGGAGTAATTGAGCAGTTCTTC. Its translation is CSAVPVGAGVIEQFF.

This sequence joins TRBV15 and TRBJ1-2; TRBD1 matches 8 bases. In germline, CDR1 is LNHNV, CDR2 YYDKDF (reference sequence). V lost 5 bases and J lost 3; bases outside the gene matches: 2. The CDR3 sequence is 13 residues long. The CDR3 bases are TGTGCCACCAGCCCGGACAGGGACTATGGCTACACCTTC. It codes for CATSPDRDYGYTF.

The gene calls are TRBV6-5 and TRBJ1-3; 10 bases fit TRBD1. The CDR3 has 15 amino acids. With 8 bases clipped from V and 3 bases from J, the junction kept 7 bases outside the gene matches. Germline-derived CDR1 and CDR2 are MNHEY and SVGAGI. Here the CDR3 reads CASVRDRGFGNTIYF. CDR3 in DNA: TGTGCCAGCGTCCGGGACAGGGGTTTTGGAAACACCATATATTTT.

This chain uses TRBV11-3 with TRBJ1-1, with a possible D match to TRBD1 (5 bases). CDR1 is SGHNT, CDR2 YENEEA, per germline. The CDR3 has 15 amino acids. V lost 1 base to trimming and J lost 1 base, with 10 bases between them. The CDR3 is CASSLVQTGNTEAFF. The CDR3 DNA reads TGTGCCAGCAGCTTAGTCCAAACAGGGAACACTGAAGCTTTCTTT.

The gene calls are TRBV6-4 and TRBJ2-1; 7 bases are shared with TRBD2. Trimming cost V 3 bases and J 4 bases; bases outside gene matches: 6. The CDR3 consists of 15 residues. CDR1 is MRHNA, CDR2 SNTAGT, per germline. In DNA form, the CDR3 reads TGTGCCAGCAGTGAAGGCGGGAGTTGGTACAATGAGCAGTTCTTC. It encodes CASSEGGSWYNEQFF.

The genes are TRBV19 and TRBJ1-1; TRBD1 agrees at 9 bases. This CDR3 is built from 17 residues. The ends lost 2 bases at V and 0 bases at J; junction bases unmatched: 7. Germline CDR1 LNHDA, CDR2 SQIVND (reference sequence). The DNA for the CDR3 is TGTGCCAGTAGTATACGGACAGGGGCGTTGATGAACACTGAAGCTTTCTTT. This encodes CASSIRTGALMNTEAFF. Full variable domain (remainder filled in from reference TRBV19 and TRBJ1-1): DGGITQSPKYLFRKEGQNVTLSCEQNLNHDAMYWYRQDPGQGLRLIYYSQIVNDFQKGDIAEGYSVSREKKESFPLTVTSAQKNPTAFYLCASSIRTGALMNTEAFFGQGTRLTVV.

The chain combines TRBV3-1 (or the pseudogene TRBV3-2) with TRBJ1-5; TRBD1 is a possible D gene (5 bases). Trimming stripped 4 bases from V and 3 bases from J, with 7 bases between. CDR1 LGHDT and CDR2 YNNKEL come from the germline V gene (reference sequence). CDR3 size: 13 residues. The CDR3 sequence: CASSPGHNQPQHF. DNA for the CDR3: TGTGCCAGCAGCCCAGGACACAATCAGCCCCAGCATTTT.